One T cell receptor (beta chain) is described in this entry. Its cognate antigen has yet to be identified. It has no much larger one-base neighbor in the sample; base qualities were not kept. The source of the sample is a study of OX40 agonist ivuxolimab in advanced cancers. Some background on the complete study: Ivuxolimab was an agonistic, fully human IgG2 monoclonal antibody directed against OX40 (CD134), a costimulatory receptor. The monotherapy dose-escalation portion (N ≈ 55 patients) of the phase I ivuxolimab trial is reported in the paper. The purpose of peripheral TCRbeta sequencing was to test whether ivuxolimab changed TCR sequence diversity and led to clonal T-cell expansion. Prior anti-PD-1, anti-PD-L1 or anti-CTLA-4 therapy was permitted, and checkpoint inhibitors had been received by under 50% of dose-escalation patients. The dose-escalation cohort was 82.7% male with a mean age of around 62 years, ranging from about 20 to 85. Among the roughly 52 dose-escalation patients, some 19 had hepatocellular carcinoma, 15 or so melanoma, 9 renal cell carcinoma and 9 head and neck cancer. Three dose-escalation patients achieved partial responses, one with hepatocellular carcinoma and two with cutaneous melanoma. Intravenous ivuxolimab was administered to patients every 2 weeks at six dose levels: 0.01, 0.1, 0.3, 1.5, 3 and 10 mg/kg. Overall results and qualifications from the work: The antigen specificity of the clonally expanded peripheral T cells was not determined. After ivuxolimab, CD8+ T cells had more expanded clones than CD4+ T cells on average. At doses from 0.1 to 3.0 mg/kg, clonal expansion was seen in both CD4+ and CD8+ blood T cells between baseline and week 6. Low levels of normalized T-cell clonal expansion were also seen in some patients who did not respond. In the 0.1-3.0 mg/kg groups, partial responders were among the patients with the lowest normalized peripheral clonal expansion, particularly in CD8+ T cells.

The trial excluded patients who had a history of autoimmune disease or were on systemic immunosuppression. Peripheral blood for TCR sequencing was collected from all dose cohorts at baseline, on cycle 4 day 1, and on cycle 7 day 1. The samples were drawn from a first-in-human, open-label, multicenter phase I dose-escalation trial of ivuxolimab. Adults with locally advanced or metastatic melanoma, renal cell carcinoma, hepatocellular carcinoma or head and neck squamous cell carcinoma were enrolled in the trial. CD4+ and CD8+ T cells were sorted separately from peripheral blood before TCR sequencing. To sequence the TCRbeta CDR3 region, genomic DNA was isolated from the sorted cells. The immunoSEQ Assay was used to sequence the TCRbeta CDR3 regions. This is the immuneACCESS table as TCRdb keeps it, with only in-frame sequences that have V and J called. A part of the clones is gone; compared with another copy, unresolved V genes explain less than half, and the rest is unexplained. For this sample there are some 70,000 clones; 91% appear just once. The top ten clonotypes cover around 2.2% of the sample.

Source: CD4+ or CD8+ T cells sorted from blood, taken in a trial of the OX40 agonist ivuxolimab. This clonotype was obtained from an adult with an advanced solid tumor such as melanoma, head and neck, liver or kidney cancer.

CDR3 region: CASSPPGQAGANVLTF. The sequence in DNA is TGTGCCAGCAGTCCCCCCGGGCAGGCTGGGGCCAACGTCCTGACTTTC. The chain uses TRBV27 and TRBJ2-6; the D gene assignment is ambiguous. Taken from the germline V gene (reference sequence), the CDR1 and CDR2 loops are MNHEY and SMNVEV. The trim is 5 bases for V and 2 bases for J, with a gap of 13 bases between the germline ends. From its cysteine to its phenylalanine, the CDR3 spans 16 amino acids. The entry retains the CDR3 DNA only, 48 bases that are in frame from base 1. This CDR3, with the reference TRBV27 and TRBJ2-6 proteins standing in past its ends, gives the full variable domain EAQVTQNPRYLITVTGKKLTVTCSQNMNHEYMSWYRQDPGLGLRQIYYSMNVEVTDKGDVPEGYKVSRKEKRNFPLILESPSPNQTSLYFCASSPPGQAGANVLTFGAGSRLTVL.